This TCR beta chain emerged from a study of cytomegalovirus exposure and HLA in healthy donors. A multiplex PCR was run with 60 Vbeta primers and 13 Jbeta primers. Assay used: immunoSEQ multiplex PCR; TCRdb lists only in-frame clones, some missing. The table shows about 130,000 clones, with 60% to 80% occurring only once. Trimming took 2 bases from V and 3 from J; bases not matched to a gene: 4. The CDR3 spans 15 residues. Germline-derived CDR1 and CDR2 are SGHTA and FQGNSA. The chain links TRBV7-2 to TRBJ2-7, with 10 bases aligning to TRBD2. The specimen was PBMCs. The source of this sequence is a man under 40 in good health and CMV-seronegative. The CDR3 loop is CASSLMGLANYEQYF. The CDR3 DNA sequence: TGTGCCAGCAGCTTAATGGGACTAGCGAACTACGAGCAGTACTTC.